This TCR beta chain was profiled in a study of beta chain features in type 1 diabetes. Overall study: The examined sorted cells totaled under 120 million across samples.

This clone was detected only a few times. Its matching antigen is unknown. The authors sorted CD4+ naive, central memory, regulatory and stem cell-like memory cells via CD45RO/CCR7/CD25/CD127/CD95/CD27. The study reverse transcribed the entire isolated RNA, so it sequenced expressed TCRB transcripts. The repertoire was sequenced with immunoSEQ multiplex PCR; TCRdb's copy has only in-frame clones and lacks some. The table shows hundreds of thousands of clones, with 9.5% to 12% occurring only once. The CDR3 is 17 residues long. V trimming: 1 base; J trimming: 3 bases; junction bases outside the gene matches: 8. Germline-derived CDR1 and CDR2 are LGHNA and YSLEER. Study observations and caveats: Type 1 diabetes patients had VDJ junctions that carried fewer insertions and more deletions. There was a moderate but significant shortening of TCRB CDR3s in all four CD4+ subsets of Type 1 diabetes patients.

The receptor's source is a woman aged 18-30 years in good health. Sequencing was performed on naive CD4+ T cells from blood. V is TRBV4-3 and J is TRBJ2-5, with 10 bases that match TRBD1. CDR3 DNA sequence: TGCGCCAGCAGCCAAGCTTTGGTTGGGACAGGGGAAGAGACCCAGTACTTC. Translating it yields CASSQALVGTGEETQYF.